The sequence of this T cell receptor (beta chain) was determined in a study of early T cells in non-severe SARS-CoV-2 infection. Study-wide context: Sequenced bulk RNA came from whole blood that was unsorted, and chains were unpaired. Study-level points and caveats: CD4 and private specificities were missed by VDJdb matching, which favored anti-spike CD8 responses.

The table lists this clonotype with many counts. Its antigen is as yet unknown. The ends were cut back, 4 bases at V and 4 bases at J, with 5 bases in the middle. This CDR3 has 13 amino acids. Germline V gene sequence: CDR1 LNHDA, CDR2 SQIVND (reference sequence). As part of library construction, unique molecular identifiers were attached to individual cDNA molecules. TCRdb independently ran MiXCR on the 5' RACE reads; one entry per CDR3 protein. In the table there are roughly 99,000 distinct CDR3 sequences, approximately 12% of which are singletons. The TCR sequence derives from an adult who was a healthcare worker with PCR-confirmed SARS-CoV-2 infection or an uninfected control (not recorded which). The chain recombines TRBV19 with TRBJ2-6; D is unresolved. Here the sequenced sample was whole blood, taken at baseline. CDR3 DNA: TGTGCCAGTAGTAATCGAGGGGCCAACGTCCTGACTTTC. Translated, it gives CASSNRGANVLTF.